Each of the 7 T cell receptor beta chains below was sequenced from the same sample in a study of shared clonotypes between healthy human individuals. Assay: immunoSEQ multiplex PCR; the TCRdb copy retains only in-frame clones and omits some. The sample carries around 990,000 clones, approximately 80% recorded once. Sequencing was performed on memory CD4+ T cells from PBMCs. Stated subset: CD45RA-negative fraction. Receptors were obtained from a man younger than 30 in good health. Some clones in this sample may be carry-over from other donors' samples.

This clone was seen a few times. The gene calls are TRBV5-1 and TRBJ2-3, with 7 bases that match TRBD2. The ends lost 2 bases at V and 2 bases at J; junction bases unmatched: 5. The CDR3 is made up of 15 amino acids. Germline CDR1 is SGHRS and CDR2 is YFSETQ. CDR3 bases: TGCGCCAGCAGCTTCCAGCGGGGAGACACAGATACGCAGTATTTT. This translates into CASSFQRGDTDTQYF.

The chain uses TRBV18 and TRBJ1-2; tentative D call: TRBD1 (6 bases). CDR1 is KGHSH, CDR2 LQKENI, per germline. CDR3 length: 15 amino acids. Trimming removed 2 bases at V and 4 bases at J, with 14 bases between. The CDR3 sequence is CASSPRGAGLYGYTF. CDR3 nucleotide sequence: TGTGCCAGCTCACCAAGGGGGGCCGGCCTCTATGGCTACACCTTC.

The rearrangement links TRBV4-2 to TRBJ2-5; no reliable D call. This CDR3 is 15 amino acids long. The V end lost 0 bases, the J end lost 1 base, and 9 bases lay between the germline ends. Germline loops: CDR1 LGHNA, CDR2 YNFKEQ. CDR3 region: CASSQDWGSQETQYF. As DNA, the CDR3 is TGTGCCAGCAGCCAAGATTGGGGTAGCCAAGAGACCCAGTACTTC.

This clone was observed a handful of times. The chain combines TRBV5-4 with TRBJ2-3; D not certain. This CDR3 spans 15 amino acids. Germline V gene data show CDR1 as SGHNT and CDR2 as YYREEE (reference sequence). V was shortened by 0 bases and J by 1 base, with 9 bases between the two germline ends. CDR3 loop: CASSLGLPRTDTQYF. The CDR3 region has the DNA TGTGCCAGCAGCTTGGGTCTCCCCCGCACAGATACGCAGTATTTT.

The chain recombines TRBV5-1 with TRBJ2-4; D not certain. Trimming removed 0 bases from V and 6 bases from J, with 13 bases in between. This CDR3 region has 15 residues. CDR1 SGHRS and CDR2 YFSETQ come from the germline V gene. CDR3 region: CASSLVEDPGNIQYF. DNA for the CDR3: TGCGCCAGCAGCTTGGTGGAAGACCCAGGAAACATTCAGTACTTC.

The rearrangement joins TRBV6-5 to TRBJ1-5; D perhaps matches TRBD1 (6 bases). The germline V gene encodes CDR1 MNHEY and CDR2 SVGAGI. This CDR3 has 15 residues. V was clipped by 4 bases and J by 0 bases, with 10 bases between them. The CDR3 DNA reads TGTGCCAGCAGTTCCACAGGGACTAGCAATCAGCCCCAGCATTTT. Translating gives CASSSTGTSNQPQHF.

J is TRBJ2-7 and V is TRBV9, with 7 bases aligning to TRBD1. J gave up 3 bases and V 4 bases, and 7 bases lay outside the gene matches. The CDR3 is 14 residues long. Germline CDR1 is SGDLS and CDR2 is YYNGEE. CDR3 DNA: TGTGCCAGCAGCCCGTCGGGACAGCGCTACGAGCAGTACTTC. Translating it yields CASSPSGQRYEQYF. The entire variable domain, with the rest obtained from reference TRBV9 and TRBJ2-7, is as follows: DSGVTQTPKHLITATGQRVTLRCSPRSGDLSVYWYQQSLDQGLQFLIQYYNGEERAKGNILERFSAQQFPDLHSELNLSSLELGDSALYFCASSPSGQRYEQYFGPGTRLTVT.